This T cell receptor (beta chain) was identified during a study of response to subunit inactivated influenza vaccine. TCRdb redid the calling of the RT-PCR reads with MiXCR, one entry per CDR3 protein. This sample has over 400,000 distinct CDR3 sequences; 10% to 11% occur once, and the top ten carry approximately 12%. The V end lost 8 bases, the J end lost 1 base, and 15 bases lay between the germline ends. CDR1 and CDR2 from the germline V gene are MDHEN and SYDVKM. This CDR3 spans 14 amino acids. This clonotype was detected a few times. Specimen: PBMCs from blood, collected roughly 45 days after vaccination. The receptor was isolated from a man aged 50 or older who received an inactivated influenza vaccine. This chain joins TRBV28 and TRBJ2-7; D perhaps matches TRBD1 (6 bases). This CDR3 reads CASRRAGDSYEQYF. The CDR3 DNA is TGTGCCAGCCGCAGGGCAGGGGATTCCTACGAGCAGTACTTC.